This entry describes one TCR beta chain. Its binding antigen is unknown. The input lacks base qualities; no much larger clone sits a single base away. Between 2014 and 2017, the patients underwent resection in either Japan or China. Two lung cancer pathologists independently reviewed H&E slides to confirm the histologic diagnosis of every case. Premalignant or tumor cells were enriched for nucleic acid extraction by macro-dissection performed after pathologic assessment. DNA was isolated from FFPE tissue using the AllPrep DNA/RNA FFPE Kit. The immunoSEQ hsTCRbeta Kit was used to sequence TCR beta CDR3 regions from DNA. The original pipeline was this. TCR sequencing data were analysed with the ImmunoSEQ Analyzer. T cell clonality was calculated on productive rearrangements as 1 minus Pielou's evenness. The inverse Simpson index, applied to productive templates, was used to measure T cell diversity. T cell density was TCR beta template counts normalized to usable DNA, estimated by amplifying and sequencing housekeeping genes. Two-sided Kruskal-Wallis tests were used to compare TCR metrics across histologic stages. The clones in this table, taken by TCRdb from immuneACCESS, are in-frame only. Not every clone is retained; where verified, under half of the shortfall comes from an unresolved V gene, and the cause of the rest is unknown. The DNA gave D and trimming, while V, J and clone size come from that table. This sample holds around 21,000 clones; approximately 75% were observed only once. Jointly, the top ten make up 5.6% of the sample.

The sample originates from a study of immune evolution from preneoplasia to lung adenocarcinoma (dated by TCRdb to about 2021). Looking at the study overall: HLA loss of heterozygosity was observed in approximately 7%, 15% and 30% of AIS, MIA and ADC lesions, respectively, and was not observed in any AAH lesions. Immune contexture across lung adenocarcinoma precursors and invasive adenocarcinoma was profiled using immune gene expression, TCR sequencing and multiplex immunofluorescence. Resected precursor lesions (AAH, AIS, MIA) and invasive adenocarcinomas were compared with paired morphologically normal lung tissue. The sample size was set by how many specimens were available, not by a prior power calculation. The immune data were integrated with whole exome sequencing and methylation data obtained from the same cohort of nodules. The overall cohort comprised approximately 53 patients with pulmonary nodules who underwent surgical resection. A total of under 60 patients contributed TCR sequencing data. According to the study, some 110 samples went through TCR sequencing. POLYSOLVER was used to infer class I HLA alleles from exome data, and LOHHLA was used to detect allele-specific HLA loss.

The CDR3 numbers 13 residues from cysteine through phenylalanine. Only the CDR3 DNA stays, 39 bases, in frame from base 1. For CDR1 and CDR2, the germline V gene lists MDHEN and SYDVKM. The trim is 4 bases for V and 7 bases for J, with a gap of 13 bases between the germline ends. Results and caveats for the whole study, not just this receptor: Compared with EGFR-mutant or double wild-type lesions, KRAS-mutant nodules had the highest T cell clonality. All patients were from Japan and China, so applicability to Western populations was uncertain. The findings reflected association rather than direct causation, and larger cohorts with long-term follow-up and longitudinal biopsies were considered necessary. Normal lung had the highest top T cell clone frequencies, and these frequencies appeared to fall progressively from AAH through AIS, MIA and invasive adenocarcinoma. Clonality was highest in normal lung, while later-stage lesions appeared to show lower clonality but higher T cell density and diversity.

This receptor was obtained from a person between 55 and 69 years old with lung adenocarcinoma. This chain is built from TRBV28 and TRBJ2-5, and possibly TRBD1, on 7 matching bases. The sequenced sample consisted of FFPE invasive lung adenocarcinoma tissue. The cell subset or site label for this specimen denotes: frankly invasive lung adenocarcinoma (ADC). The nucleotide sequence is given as TGTGCCAGCAGTTCTGGACAGGAGGGGACCCAGTACTTC. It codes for CASSSGQEGTQYF.